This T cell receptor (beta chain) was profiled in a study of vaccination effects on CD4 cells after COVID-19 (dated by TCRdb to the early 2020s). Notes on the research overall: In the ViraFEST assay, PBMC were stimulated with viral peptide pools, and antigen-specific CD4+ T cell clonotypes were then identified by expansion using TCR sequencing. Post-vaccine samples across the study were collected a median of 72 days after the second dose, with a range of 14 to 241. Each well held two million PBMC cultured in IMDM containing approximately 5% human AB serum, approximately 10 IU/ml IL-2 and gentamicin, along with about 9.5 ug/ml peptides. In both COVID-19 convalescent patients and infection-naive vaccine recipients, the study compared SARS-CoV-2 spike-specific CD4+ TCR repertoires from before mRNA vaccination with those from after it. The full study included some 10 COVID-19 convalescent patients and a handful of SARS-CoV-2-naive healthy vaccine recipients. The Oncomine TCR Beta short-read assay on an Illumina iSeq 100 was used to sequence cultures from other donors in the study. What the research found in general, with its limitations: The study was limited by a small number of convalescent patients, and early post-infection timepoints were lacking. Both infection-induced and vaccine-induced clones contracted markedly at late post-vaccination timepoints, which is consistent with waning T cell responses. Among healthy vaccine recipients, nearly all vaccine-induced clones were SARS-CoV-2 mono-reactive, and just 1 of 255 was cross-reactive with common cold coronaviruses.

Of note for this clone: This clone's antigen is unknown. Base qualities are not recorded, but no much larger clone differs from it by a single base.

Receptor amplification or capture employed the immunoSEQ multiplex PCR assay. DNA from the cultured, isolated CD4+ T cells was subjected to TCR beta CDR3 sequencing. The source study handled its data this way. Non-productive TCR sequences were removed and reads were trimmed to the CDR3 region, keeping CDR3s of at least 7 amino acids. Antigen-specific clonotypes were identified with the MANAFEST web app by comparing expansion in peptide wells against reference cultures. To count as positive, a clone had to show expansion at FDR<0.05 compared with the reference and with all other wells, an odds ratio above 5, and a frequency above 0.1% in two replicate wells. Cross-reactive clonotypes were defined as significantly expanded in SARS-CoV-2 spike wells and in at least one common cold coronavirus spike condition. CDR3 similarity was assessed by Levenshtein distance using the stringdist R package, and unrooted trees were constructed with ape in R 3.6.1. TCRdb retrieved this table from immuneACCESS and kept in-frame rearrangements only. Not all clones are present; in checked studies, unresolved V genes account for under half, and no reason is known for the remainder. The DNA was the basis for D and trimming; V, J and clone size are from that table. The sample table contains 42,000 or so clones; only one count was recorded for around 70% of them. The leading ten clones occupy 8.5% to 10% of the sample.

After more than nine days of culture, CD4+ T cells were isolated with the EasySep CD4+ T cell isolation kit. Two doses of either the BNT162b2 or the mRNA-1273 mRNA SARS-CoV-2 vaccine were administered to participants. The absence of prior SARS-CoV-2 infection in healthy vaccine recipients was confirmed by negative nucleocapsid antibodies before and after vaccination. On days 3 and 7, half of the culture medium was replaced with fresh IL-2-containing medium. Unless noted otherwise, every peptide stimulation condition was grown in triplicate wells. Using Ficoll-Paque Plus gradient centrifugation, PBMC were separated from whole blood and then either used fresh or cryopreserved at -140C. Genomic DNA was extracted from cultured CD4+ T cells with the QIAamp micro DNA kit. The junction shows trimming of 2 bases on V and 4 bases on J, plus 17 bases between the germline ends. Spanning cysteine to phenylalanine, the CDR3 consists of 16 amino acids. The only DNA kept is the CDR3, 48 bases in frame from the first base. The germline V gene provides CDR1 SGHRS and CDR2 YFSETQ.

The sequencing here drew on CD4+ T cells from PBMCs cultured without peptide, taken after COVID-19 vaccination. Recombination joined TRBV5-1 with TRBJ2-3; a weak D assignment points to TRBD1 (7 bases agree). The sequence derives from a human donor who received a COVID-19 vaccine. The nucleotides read TGCGCCAGCAGCTTAGGAGGGGGCGGAGGAGCAGATACGCAGTATTTT. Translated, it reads CASSLGGGGGADTQYF.